The 6 T cell receptor beta chains below were found in one sample sequenced in a study of blood T cell repertoires in COVID-19. Data came from immunoSEQ multiplex PCR; TCRdb stores just in-frame clones and leaves some out. The table lists roughly 90,000 clones, 89% of them singletons. Sequencing was carried out using peripheral blood. The receptors were gathered from a woman of 80 years or more with active COVID-19.

The chain combines TRBV18 with TRBJ2-5, with 7 nucleotides matching TRBD2. Per germline, CDR1 KGHSH and CDR2 LQKENI. Trimming cost V 4 bases and J 3 bases; bases outside gene matches: 2. The CDR3 loop spans 13 amino acids. CDR3 residues: CASSRGTKETQYF. The DNA for the CDR3 is TGTGCCAGCTCACGCGGGACTAAAGAGACCCAGTACTTC.

V gene TRBV9 combines with J gene TRBJ2-2, with a weak D call TRBD2 (5 bases). V lost 3 bases, J lost 1 base, and 22 bases lay in between. CDR3 length: 19 residues. In germline, CDR1 is SGDLS, CDR2 YYNGEE. The CDR3: CASSGPGGLVRGNTGELFF. The DNA for the CDR3 is TGTGCCAGCAGCGGGCCCGGCGGGCTGGTCCGAGGGAACACCGGGGAGCTGTTTTTT.

V usage is TRBV7-3 and J usage is TRBJ2-1; D is perhaps TRBD1 (6 bases). Deletions cut 3 bases from V and 4 bases from J, with 16 bases between. Germline CDR1 SGHTA, CDR2 FQGTGA. The CDR3 contains 16 residues. Here the CDR3 DNA reads TGTGCCAGCAGCTTCGACTCGGGACAAATATACAATGAGCAGTTCTTC. Translation gives CASSFDSGQIYNEQFF.

This chain joins TRBV19 and TRBJ2-7; 7 positions agree with TRBD2. The CDR3 contains 15 residues. After removal of 5 bases from V and 2 bases from J, the junction contained 9 bases not matched to a gene. The germline V gene encodes CDR1 LNHDA and CDR2 SQIVND (reference sequence). CDR3 loop: CASSHWRGLAYEQYF. The CDR3 nucleotides read TGTGCCAGTAGTCACTGGCGAGGACTAGCCTACGAGCAGTACTTC.

This sequence joins TRBV19 and TRBJ2-1; 7 bases agree with TRBD1. The germline gives CDR1 LNHDA, CDR2 SQIVND (reference sequence). The V and J ends lost 4 bases and 8 bases, in that order; junction bases with no gene match: 11. This CDR3 is built from 15 residues. CDR3 protein: CASSTDRAWTYEQFF. CDR3 in DNA: TGTGCCAGTAGTACCGACAGGGCCTGGACTTATGAGCAGTTCTTC.

This clone was counted once. The CDR3 is CASSYYGDSGGYTF. DNA of the CDR3: TGTGCCAGCAGTTACTACGGAGACTCGGGGGGCTACACCTTC. The rearrangement uses TRBV6-6 and TRBJ1-2; D remains ambiguous. CDR1 is MNHNY, CDR2 SVGAGI, per germline (reference sequence). The ends were cut back, 1 base at V and 8 bases at J, with 14 bases in the middle. This CDR3 has 14 amino acids.